Listed below are T cell receptor beta chains from one sample, sequenced in a study of metastatic and nonmetastatic thyroid tumors. TCRdb reanalyzed the PCR reads via MiXCR. This table has fewer than 25,000 clones, approximately 10% appearing once. The sample consisted of blood. Every receptor here comes from a female donor with papillary thyroid cancer or a benign thyroid nodule (not recorded which). Some clones in this sample may be carry-over from other donors' samples. Both conserved end residues are trimmed from each CDR3. A D gene is named only where the DNA matches it firmly. Rows give clone size only sometimes, using once, few, many, or a class for an expanded clone.

>TRBV6-1|TRBD1|medium-sized
ASKTGQGLGEQY
>TRBV2|TRBD2|many
ASSDGTSGRKTQY
>TRBV7-9|TRBD1|many
ASSLNSGGLDNEQF
>TRBV19|-|-
ASSTSGLYNYGYT
>TRBV4-1|TRBD2|many
ASKPGLAYTDTQY
>TRBV20-1|TRBD2|-
SARDRGLAGAQKDIQY
>TRBV4-2|-|many
ASSQTGTSSYNEQF
>TRBV6-4|-|medium-sized
ASSDGSTDTQY
>TRBV27|TRBD1|medium-sized
ASRIDRAAYNEQF
>TRBV4-3|-|many
ASSQDRAHENYGYT
>TRBV27|-|few
ASGPQRGANEKLF
>TRBV28|-|medium-sized
ASSRLGGFEQY
>TRBV12-3/TRBV12-4|-|-
ANSRNSGLNEQF
>TRBV12-3/TRBV12-4|-|-
ASSHTTEAF
>TRBV6-2/TRBV6-3|-|-
ASSPYTELNTEAF
>TRBV20-1|-|-
SARDPLSLLDTQY
>TRBV20-1|TRBD2|-
SAGPGLAGVYNNEQF
>TRBV2|-|-
ASSEGAGATDTQY
>TRBV6-1|-|medium-sized
ASSESELKQPQH
>TRBV11-1|-|many
ASSSRWDQETQY
>TRBV7-2|TRBD1|many
ASSPGQFNSPLH
>TRBV12-3/TRBV12-4|TRBD1|many
ASSRRTGVNTEAF
>TRBV5-4|-|many
ASSLEGSHSGNTIY
>TRBV6-1|TRBD2|few
ASSDGTSGSEQF
>TRBV25-1|-|many
ASSGGTVSGRANVLT
>TRBV5-8|-|few
ASSLGFEQY
>TRBV7-2|-|-
ASSLASGGTDTQY
>TRBV24-1|-|-
ATSEPDREGADTQY
>TRBV6-4|-|medium-sized
ASSDSWGGARNSPLH
>TRBV7-2|TRBD1|many
ASSLGGQGTYEQY
>TRBV6-2/TRBV6-3|-|-
ASSYSDRLGGYGYT
>TRBV12-3/TRBV12-4|-|-
ASSEGGRGQPQH
>TRBV2|-|many
ASSDGISSGNTIY
>TRBV6-1|TRBD2|-
ASSSVLAGAFNEQF
>TRBV20-1|TRBD2|many
SAPSGSGTQY
>TRBV5-1|-|many
ASSSGPGAGAHEQY
>TRBV6-1|-|-
ASMQGPSGNTIY
>TRBV7-2|-|many
ASSSGLVYGYT
>TRBV28|TRBD2|many
ASGAGGSTDTQY
>TRBV28|-|medium-sized
ASSFGKQPQH
>TRBV20-1|-|many
SAPMAGRNYGYT
>TRBV13|-|many
ASSSRKRPGDTQY
>TRBV2|-|many
ASPGRVGTEAF
>TRBV10-3|-|few
AISLMEGDTDTQY
>TRBV4-3|-|many
ASSQVRGSNTGELF
>TRBV6-5|-|few
ASSTGVTHNEQF
>TRBV6-5|TRBD1|-
ASSYAQGGSPLH